A selection of T cell receptor beta chains follows, all from one sample in a study of blood T cell repertoires in COVID-19. Repertoires were generated with immunoSEQ multiplex PCR, while TCRdb's copy carries only in-frame clones and drops some. The table records under 250,000 clones, 88% of them present only once. Sequenced input: PBMCs or T cells enriched from blood (not recorded which). All receptors derive from a woman aged 40-49 years who had been exposed to COVID-19. The CDR3 runs from the conserved cysteine through the conserved F or W. The D gene is left open where the match is weak. Some rows have no size entry. The others give once, few or many, or a class for an expanded clone.

D: -
length: 17
J: TRBJ1-1
V: TRBV9
size: -
CDR3: CASSVAAGLTRNTEAFF
DNA: TGTGCCAGCAGCGTAGCGGCAGGTCTAACAAGGAACACTGAAGCTTTCTTT

D: -
length: 13
J: TRBJ1-2
V: TRBV6-5
size: -
CDR3: CASSPDYYSGYTF
DNA: TGTGCCAGCAGTCCAGATTATTATTCTGGCTACACCTTC

D: -
length: 12
J: TRBJ1-2
V: TRBV7-9
size: -
CDR3: CASSLRSDGYTF
DNA: TGTGCCAGCAGCTTAAGATCAGATGGCTACACCTTC

D: -
length: 13
J: TRBJ1-2
V: TRBV6-5
size: -
CDR3: CASSPRGIYGYTF
DNA: TGTGCCAGCTCTCCAAGAGGAATCTATGGCTACACCTTC

D: -
length: 12
J: TRBJ2-7
V: TRBV6-5
size: -
CDR3: CASRDISYEQYF
DNA: TGTGCCAGTCGGGACATTTCCTACGAGCAGTACTTC

D: TRBD1
length: 17
J: TRBJ1-1
V: TRBV11-3
size: -
CDR3: CASSLDLPGQMNTEAFF
DNA: TGTGCCAGCAGCTTAGATTTACCGGGACAGATGAACACTGAAGCTTTCTTT

D: TRBD2
length: 15
J: TRBJ2-5
V: TRBV7-2
size: once
CDR3: CASSLVGTNQETQYF
DNA: TGTGCCAGCAGCTTAGTAGGGACTAACCAAGAGACCCAGTACTTC

D: -
length: 13
J: TRBJ2-5
V: TRBV5-1
size: -
CDR3: CASSLARQETQYF
DNA: TGCGCCAGCAGCTTAGCTAGGCAAGAGACCCAGTACTTC

D: TRBD2
length: 15
J: TRBJ2-3
V: TRBV7-9
size: -
CDR3: CASSLGSGSTDTQYF
DNA: TGTGCCAGCAGCTTAGGTAGCGGGAGCACAGATACGCAGTATTTT

D: TRBD1
length: 17
J: TRBJ2-3
V: TRBV24-1
size: -
CDR3: CATSDPKTQGVTDTQYF
DNA: TGTGCCACCAGTGATCCAAAGACCCAGGGGGTAACAGATACGCAGTATTTT

D: -
length: 15
J: TRBJ1-2
V: TRBV19
size: -
CDR3: CASSPLLGLFYGYTF
DNA: TGTGCCAGTAGTCCCCTCCTAGGACTGTTTTATGGCTACACCTTC

D: -
length: 14
J: TRBJ1-1
V: TRBV7-9
size: -
CDR3: CASSLSGGDTEAFF
DNA: TGTGCCAGCAGCCTTAGTGGGGGGGACACTGAAGCTTTCTTT

D: TRBD2
length: 16
J: TRBJ2-5
V: TRBV7-9
size: -
CDR3: CASSPGTSGGRETQYF
DNA: TGTGCCAGCAGCCCCGGGACTAGCGGGGGTAGGGAGACCCAGTACTTC

D: -
length: 13
J: TRBJ2-1
V: TRBV2
size: -
CDR3: CASLEQTYNEQFF
DNA: TGTGCCAGCTTAGAACAGACCTACAATGAGCAGTTCTTC

D: -
length: 15
J: TRBJ2-5
V: TRBV5-1
size: -
CDR3: CASSSPGGSQETQYF
DNA: TGTGCCAGCAGCTCCCCTGGGGGGTCCCAAGAGACCCAGTACTTC

D: TRBD2
length: 15
J: TRBJ2-1
V: TRBV5-1
size: -
CDR3: CASSVTSGSWNEQFF
DNA: TGTGCCAGCAGCGTCACTAGCGGGAGTTGGAATGAGCAGTTCTTC

D: -
length: 14
J: TRBJ2-7
V: TRBV4-1
size: -
CDR3: CASSQPRDSYEQYF
DNA: TGCGCCAGCAGCCAGCCCAGGGATTCCTACGAGCAGTACTTC

D: -
length: 15
J: TRBJ2-1
V: TRBV7-2
size: -
CDR3: CASSLGGTKYNEQFF
DNA: TGTGCCAGCAGCTTAGGAGGGACAAAGTACAATGAGCAGTTCTTC

D: TRBD1
length: 15
J: TRBJ1-1
V: TRBV11-2
size: -
CDR3: CASSLGQGARAEAFF
DNA: TGTGCCAGCAGCCTCGGACAGGGGGCGAGGGCTGAAGCTTTCTTT

D: TRBD2
length: 17
J: TRBJ2-3
V: TRBV7-3
size: -
CDR3: CASSLRTSGTSTDTQYF
DNA: TGTGCCAGCAGCTTACGGACTAGCGGGACTAGCACAGATACGCAGTATTTT

D: -
length: 15
J: TRBJ1-1
V: TRBV7-9
size: -
CDR3: CASSTHLTLNTEAFF
DNA: TGTGCCAGCAGCACGCATCTGACTCTTAACACTGAAGCTTTCTTT

D: TRBD2
length: 16
J: TRBJ2-3
V: TRBV4-3
size: -
CDR3: CASSQDSGDGLYTQYF
DNA: TGCGCCAGCAGCCAAGATAGCGGGGATGGTCTATATACGCAGTATTTT

D: -
length: 15
J: TRBJ2-7
V: TRBV6-2/TRBV6-3
size: -
CDR3: CASSHPDRHLPRQYF
DNA: TGTGCCAGCAGTCACCCCGACAGGCACCTTCCACGGCAGTACTTC

D: -
length: 12
J: TRBJ2-3
V: TRBV7-8
size: -
CDR3: CASRQGPDTQYF
DNA: TGTGCCAGCAGGCAGGGCCCGGATACGCAGTATTTT

D: -
length: 14
J: TRBJ1-4
V: TRBV27
size: -
CDR3: CASSPPNRNEKLFF
DNA: TGTGCCAGCAGTCCCCCTAACAGGAATGAAAAACTGTTTTTT

D: -
length: 15
J: TRBJ2-3
V: TRBV6-5
size: -
CDR3: CASTRGPVSTDTQYF
DNA: TGTGCCAGCACACGTGGGCCCGTTAGCACAGATACGCAGTATTTT

D: -
length: 16
J: TRBJ1-1
V: TRBV9
size: -
CDR3: CASSVGRGSLNTEAFF
DNA: TGTGCCAGCAGCGTAGGCAGGGGATCCTTGAACACTGAAGCTTTCTTT

D: -
length: 15
J: TRBJ2-5
V: TRBV7-7
size: -
CDR3: CASSHGTELQETQYF
DNA: TGTGCCAGCAGCCACGGGACTGAACTCCAAGAGACCCAGTACTTC

D: TRBD1
length: 14
J: TRBJ2-1
V: TRBV27
size: -
CDR3: CASSTRTGYNEQFF
DNA: TGTGCCAGCAGTACCCGGACAGGTTACAATGAGCAGTTCTTC

D: -
length: 15
J: TRBJ2-1
V: TRBV4-2
size: -
CDR3: CASSREGGLSNEQFF
DNA: TGTGCCAGCAGCCGAGAGGGAGGCCTCTCTAATGAGCAGTTCTTC

D: -
length: 15
J: TRBJ2-7
V: TRBV5-5
size: -
CDR3: CASSKRLDRAYEQYF
DNA: TGTGCCAGCAGCAAACGGCTAGACAGAGCCTACGAGCAGTACTTC

D: TRBD1
length: 13
J: TRBJ1-2
V: TRBV9
size: -
CDR3: CASSRDSFYGYTF
DNA: TGTGCCAGCAGCCGGGACAGCTTCTATGGCTACACCTTC

D: -
length: 15
J: TRBJ1-1
V: TRBV14
size: -
CDR3: CASSQGLTGVTEAFF
DNA: TGTGCCAGCAGCCAAGGGTTAACGGGGGTCACTGAAGCTTTCTTT

D: TRBD1
length: 13
J: TRBJ2-2
V: TRBV2
size: -
CDR3: CATRTGPTGELFF
DNA: TGTGCCACCCGGACAGGGCCCACCGGGGAGCTGTTTTTT

D: TRBD1
length: 15
J: TRBJ1-6
V: TRBV5-4
size: -
CDR3: CASSLAGQNHSPLHF
DNA: TGTGCCAGCAGCTTGGCGGGACAGAACCATTCACCCCTCCACTTT

D: -
length: 16
J: TRBJ1-4
V: TRBV11-3
size: -
CDR3: CASSQLQGATNEKLFF
DNA: TGTGCCAGCAGCCAACTCCAGGGCGCAACTAATGAAAAACTGTTTTTT

D: -
length: 13
J: TRBJ1-1
V: TRBV24-1
size: -
CDR3: CANQGEKGTEAFF
DNA: TGTGCCAACCAAGGGGAAAAGGGCACTGAAGCTTTCTTT

D: TRBD1
length: 15
J: TRBJ2-1
V: TRBV6-4
size: -
CDR3: CASSDSGTGANEQFF
DNA: TGTGCCAGCAGTGATAGTGGGACAGGGGCGAATGAGCAGTTCTTC

D: -
length: 15
J: TRBJ2-1
V: TRBV9
size: -
CDR3: CASSYSSYNRNEQFF
DNA: TGTGCCAGCAGCTACAGCTCCTACAATAGAAATGAGCAGTTCTTC

D: -
length: 13
J: TRBJ1-6
V: TRBV30
size: -
CDR3: CAWTQGYNSPLHF
DNA: TGTGCCTGGACTCAGGGTTATAATTCACCCCTCCACTTT

D: -
length: 15
J: TRBJ2-3
V: TRBV7-6
size: once
CDR3: CASSLLARNTDTQYF
DNA: TGTGCCAGCAGCTTACTAGCGCGGAACACAGATACGCAGTATTTT

D: TRBD1
length: 13
J: TRBJ2-5
V: TRBV5-1
size: -
CDR3: CASSDRGEETQYF
DNA: TGTGCCAGCAGTGACAGGGGAGAAGAGACCCAGTACTTC

D: -
length: 12
J: TRBJ1-2
V: TRBV30
size: -
CDR3: CAISQGPYGYTF
DNA: TGTGCTATAAGTCAGGGCCCCTATGGCTACACCTTC

D: -
length: 14
J: TRBJ1-2
V: TRBV5-1
size: -
CDR3: CASSPGGPNYGYTF
DNA: TGCGCCAGCAGCCCGGGGGGACCTAACTATGGCTACACCTTC

D: TRBD1
length: 16
J: TRBJ1-1
V: TRBV19
size: -
CDR3: CASSIRTGGGNTEAFF
DNA: TGTGCCAGTAGTATCCGGACAGGGGGAGGGAACACTGAAGCTTTCTTT

D: TRBD1
length: 13
J: TRBJ1-1
V: TRBV12-5
size: -
CDR3: CASGLVLQGEAFF
DNA: TGTGCTAGTGGTTTGGTACTACAGGGGGAAGCTTTCTTT

D: TRBD1
length: 13
J: TRBJ1-1
V: TRBV27
size: -
CDR3: CASSFRGRGEAFF
DNA: TGTGCCAGCAGTTTCCGTGGCAGGGGGGAAGCTTTCTTT

D: -
length: 14
J: TRBJ2-2
V: TRBV4-1
size: -
CDR3: CASSQVQYTGELFF
DNA: TGCGCCAGCAGCCAAGTCCAATACACCGGGGAGCTGTTTTTT

D: -
length: 15
J: TRBJ1-4
V: TRBV20-1
size: -
CDR3: CSASLLRGRDEKLFF
DNA: TGCAGTGCTAGTCTCTTAAGGGGAAGGGATGAAAAACTGTTTTTT

D: TRBD1
length: 14
J: TRBJ2-7
V: TRBV28
size: -
CDR3: CASSLTGRAYEQYF
DNA: TGTGCCAGCAGTTTGACAGGGAGAGCCTACGAGCAGTACTTC

D: -
length: 15
J: TRBJ1-2
V: TRBV9
size: -
CDR3: CASSVAGQGLSGYTF
DNA: TGTGCCAGCAGCGTAGCTGGTCAGGGCCTCTCCGGCTACACCTTC

D: TRBD2
length: 14
J: TRBJ2-1
V: TRBV5-1
size: -
CDR3: CASSFSGGGGEQFF
DNA: TGCGCCAGCAGCTTTAGCGGGGGAGGTGGGGAGCAGTTCTTC

D: TRBD2
length: 16
J: TRBJ2-2
V: TRBV28
size: -
CDR3: CASSLWRGGDTGELFF
DNA: TGTGCCAGCAGTTTATGGCGGGGGGGTGACACCGGGGAGCTGTTTTTT

D: -
length: 12
J: TRBJ2-3
V: TRBV6-4
size: once
CDR3: CASSDSGDTQYF
DNA: TGTGCCAGCAGTGATTCGGGAGATACGCAGTATTTT

D: -
length: 12
J: TRBJ1-4
V: TRBV29-1
size: -
CDR3: CSVAQNNEKLFF
DNA: TGCAGCGTTGCCCAGAATAATGAAAAACTGTTTTTT